This T cell receptor beta chain is from a study of T cells expressing NK-cell markers. Across the whole study: Seropositivity for HCMV was found in most of the eight sequenced donors, with one seronegative. Study-wide points: These clonotypes also led the CD3+CD56-NKG2C+ fraction in several donors. The study left the HCMV specificity of expanded NKG2C+ T cell clones unresolved.

The germline V gene has CDR1 SEHNR and CDR2 FQNEAQ (reference sequence). The CDR3 contains 14 residues. 5'RACE template switching with UMIs generated TCR beta cDNA. TCRdb re-called the 5' RACE reads and shows each CDR3 protein once, DNA omitted. Its clone listing holds approximately 380,000 distinct CDR3 sequences. About this clonotype itself: Its antigen is unknown.

The sequence was collected from a man aged 18 to 69 in good health. The sequencing sample was made of blood T cells: a sorted CD56 or NKG2C T cell subset, CD4+ or CD8+ T cells, or bulk PBMC T cells (not recorded which). The chain employs TRBV7-9 and TRBJ1-4; TCRdb's D call, TRBD1, is unchecked because there is no DNA. This chain's CDR3 is CASSFRDRTAELFF.